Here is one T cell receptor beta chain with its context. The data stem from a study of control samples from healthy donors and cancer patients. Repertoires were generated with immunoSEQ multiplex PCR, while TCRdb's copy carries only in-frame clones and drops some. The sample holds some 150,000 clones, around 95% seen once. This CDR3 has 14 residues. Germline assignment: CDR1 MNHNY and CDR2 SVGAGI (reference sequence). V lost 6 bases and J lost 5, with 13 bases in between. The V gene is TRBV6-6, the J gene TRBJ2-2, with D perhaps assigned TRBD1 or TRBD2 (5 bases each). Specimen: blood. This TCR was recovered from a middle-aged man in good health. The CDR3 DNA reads TGTGCCAGCAGCCCCCGGGACCCGACCGGGGAGCTGTTTTTT. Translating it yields CASSPRDPTGELFF.